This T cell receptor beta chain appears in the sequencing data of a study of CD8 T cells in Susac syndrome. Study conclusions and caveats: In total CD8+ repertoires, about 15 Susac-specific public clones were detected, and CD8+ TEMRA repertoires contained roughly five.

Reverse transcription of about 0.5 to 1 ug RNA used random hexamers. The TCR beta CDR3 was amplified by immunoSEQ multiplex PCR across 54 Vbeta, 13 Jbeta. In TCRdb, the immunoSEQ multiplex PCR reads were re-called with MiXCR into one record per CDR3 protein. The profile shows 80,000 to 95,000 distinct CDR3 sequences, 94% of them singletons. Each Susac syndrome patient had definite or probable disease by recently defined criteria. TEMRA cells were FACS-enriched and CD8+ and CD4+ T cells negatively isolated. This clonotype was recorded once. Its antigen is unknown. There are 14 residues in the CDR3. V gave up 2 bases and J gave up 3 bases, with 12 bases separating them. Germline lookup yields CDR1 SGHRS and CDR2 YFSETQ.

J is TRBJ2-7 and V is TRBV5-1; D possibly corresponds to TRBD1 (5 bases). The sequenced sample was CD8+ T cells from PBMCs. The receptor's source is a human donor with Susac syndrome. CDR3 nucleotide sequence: TGCGCCAGCAGCTTCCAGGGAATCTTCTACGAGCAGTACTTC. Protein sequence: CASSFQGIFYEQYF.